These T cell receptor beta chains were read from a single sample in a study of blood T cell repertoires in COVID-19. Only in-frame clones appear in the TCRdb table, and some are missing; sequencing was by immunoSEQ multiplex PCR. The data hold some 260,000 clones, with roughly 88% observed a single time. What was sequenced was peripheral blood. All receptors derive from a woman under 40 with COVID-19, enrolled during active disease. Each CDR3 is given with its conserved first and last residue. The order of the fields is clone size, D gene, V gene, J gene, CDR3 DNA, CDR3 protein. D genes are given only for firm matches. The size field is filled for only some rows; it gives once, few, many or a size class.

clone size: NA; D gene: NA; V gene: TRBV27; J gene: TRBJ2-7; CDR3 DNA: TGTGCCAGCAGTCGCGCAGGAAGTGACGAGCAGTACTTC; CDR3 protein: CASSRAGSDEQYF
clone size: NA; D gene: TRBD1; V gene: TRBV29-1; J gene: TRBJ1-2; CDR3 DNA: TGCAGCGTTGAGGGGACAGGGACAGAAGGCTACACCTTC; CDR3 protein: CSVEGTGTEGYTF
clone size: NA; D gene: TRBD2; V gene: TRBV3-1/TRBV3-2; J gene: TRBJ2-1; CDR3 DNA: TGTGCCAGCAGCCCGGGGACTAGCGGGGGAGAGTTCTTC; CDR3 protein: CASSPGTSGGEFF
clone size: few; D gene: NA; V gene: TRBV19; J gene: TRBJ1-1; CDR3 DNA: TGTGCCAGTAGTCCATGGGGGGGGTTGAACACTGAAGCTTTCTTT; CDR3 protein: CASSPWGGLNTEAFF
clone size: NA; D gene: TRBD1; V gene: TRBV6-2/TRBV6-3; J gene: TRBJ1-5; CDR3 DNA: TGTGCCAGCAGTTACGGGGGACAGGTCAATCAGCCCCAGCATTTT; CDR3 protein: CASSYGGQVNQPQHF
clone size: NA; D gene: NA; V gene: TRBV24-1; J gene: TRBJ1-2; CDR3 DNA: TGTGCCACCAGTGACGGAGGGGCCCATGGCTACACCTTC; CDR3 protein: CATSDGGAHGYTF
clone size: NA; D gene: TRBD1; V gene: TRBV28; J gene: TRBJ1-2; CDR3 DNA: TGTGCCAGCAGTCCCCAGGGGGGAGGCTATGGCTACACCTTC; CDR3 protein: CASSPQGGGYGYTF
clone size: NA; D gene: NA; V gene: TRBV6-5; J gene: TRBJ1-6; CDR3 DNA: TGTGCCAGCAAGAGGGAGTCGGGTTCACCCCTCCACTTT; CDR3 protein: CASKRESGSPLHF
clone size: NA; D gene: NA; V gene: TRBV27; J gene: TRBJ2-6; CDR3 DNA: TGTGCCAGCAGTACGGTCGACAGTGGGGCCAACGTCCTGACTTTC; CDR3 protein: CASSTVDSGANVLTF
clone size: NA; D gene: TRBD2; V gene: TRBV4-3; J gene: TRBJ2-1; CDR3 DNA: TGCGCCAGCAGCCACCGCTACCGGACTAGCGGGGGGCAGGATGAGCAGTTCTTC; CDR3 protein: CASSHRYRTSGGQDEQFF
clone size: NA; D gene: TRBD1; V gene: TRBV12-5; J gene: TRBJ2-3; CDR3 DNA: TGTGCTAGCAACAGGGGACCCACAGATACGCAGTATTTT; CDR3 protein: CASNRGPTDTQYF
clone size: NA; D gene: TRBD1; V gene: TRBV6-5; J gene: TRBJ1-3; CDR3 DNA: TGTGCCAGCAGTTTACAGGGGTCTAACTCTGGAAACACCATATATTTT; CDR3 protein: CASSLQGSNSGNTIYF
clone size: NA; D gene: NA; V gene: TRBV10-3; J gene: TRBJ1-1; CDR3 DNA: TGTGCCATCAGGGGCACAGGGAACACTGAAGCTTTCTTT; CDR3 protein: CAIRGTGNTEAFF
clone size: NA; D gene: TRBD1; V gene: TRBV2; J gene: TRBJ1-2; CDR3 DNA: TGTGCCAGCAGCCCTACCTTAAGACAGGGGGCGCGTGGCTACACCTTC; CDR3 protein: CASSPTLRQGARGYTF
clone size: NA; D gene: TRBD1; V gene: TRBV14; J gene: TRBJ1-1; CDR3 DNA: TGTGCCAGCAGCCAGTGGCAGGGGGCCCTGAACACTGAAGCTTTCTTT; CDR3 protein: CASSQWQGALNTEAFF
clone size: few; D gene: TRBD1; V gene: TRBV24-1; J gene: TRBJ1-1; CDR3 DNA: TGTGCCACCAGTGATGGGACAGAGGGAACTGAAGCTTTCTTT; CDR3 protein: CATSDGTEGTEAFF
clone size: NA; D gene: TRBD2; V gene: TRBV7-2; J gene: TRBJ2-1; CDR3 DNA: TGTGCCAGCAGCTTAGGTCCTAGCGGGGCCTACAATGAGCAGTTCTTC; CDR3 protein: CASSLGPSGAYNEQFF
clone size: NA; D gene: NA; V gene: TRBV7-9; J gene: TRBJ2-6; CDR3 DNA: TGTGCCAGCAGCTTAGCCCCTGGAGATGGGGCCAACGTCCTGACTTTC; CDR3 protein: CASSLAPGDGANVLTF
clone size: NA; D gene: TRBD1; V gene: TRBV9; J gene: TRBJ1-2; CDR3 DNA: TGTGCCAGCAGCGTCCAGACAGGGTCTAACTATGGCTACACCTTC; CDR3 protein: CASSVQTGSNYGYTF
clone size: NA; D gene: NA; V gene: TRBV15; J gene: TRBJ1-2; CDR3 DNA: TGTGCCACCAGCAGAGCTGCGGGTTGGGGCTATGGCTACACCTTC; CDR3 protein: CATSRAAGWGYGYTF
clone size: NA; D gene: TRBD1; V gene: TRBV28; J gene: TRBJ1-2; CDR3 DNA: TGTGCCAGCAGTTTCTACGATACAGGGGGCTATGGCTACACCTTC; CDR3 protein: CASSFYDTGGYGYTF
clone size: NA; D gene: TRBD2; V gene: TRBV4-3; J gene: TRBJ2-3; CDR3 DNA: TGCGCCAGCAGCCACGGACTAGCACGTTTTTCAGATACGCAGTATTTT; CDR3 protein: CASSHGLARFSDTQYF
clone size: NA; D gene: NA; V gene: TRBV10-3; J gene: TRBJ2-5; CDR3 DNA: TGTGCCATCAGCGACGGACAGCAAGAGACCCAGTACTTC; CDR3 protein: CAISDGQQETQYF
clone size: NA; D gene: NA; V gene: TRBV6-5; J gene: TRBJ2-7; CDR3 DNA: TGTGCCAGCAGTTTGGGCAGAACCTACGAGCAGTACTTC; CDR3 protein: CASSLGRTYEQYF
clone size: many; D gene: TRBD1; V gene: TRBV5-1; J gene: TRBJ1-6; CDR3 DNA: TGCGCCAGCAGCCAGACAGGGTCGAATTCACCCCTCCACTTT; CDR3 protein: CASSQTGSNSPLHF
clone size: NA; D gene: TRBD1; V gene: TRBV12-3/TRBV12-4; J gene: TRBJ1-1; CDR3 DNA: TGTGCCAGCAGACAGGGGGCAGTACCTGAAGCTTTCTTT; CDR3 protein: CASRQGAVPEAFF
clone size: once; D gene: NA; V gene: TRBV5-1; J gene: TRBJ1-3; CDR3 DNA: TGCGCCAGCAGGGCCGGGAACACCATATATTTT; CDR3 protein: CASRAGNTIYF
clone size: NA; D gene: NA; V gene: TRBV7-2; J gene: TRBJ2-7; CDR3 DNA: TGTGCCAGCAGCCCAAAGAATACAGGGAGTTACAACGAGCAGTACTTC; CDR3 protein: CASSPKNTGSYNEQYF
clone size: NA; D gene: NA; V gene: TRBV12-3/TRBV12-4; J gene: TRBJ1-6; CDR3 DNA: TGTGCCAGCAGTCCTGACACCCGGGGACCCCTCCACTTT; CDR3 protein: CASSPDTRGPLHF